This is a list of T cell receptor beta chains from one sample in a study of STAT5B mutations in CD4+ large granular lymphocyte leukemia. Data came from immunoSEQ multiplex PCR; TCRdb stores just in-frame clones and leaves some out. The data show nearly 30,000 clones, more than 60% seen once. Material for sequencing was CD4+ T cells from blood buffy coats. Receptor source: a human donor in good health. CDR3s include the opening cysteine and the closing phenylalanine or tryptophan. Fields, in order: clone size, D gene, V gene, J gene, CDR3 DNA, CDR3 protein. A D gene is named only where the DNA matches it firmly. Clone size appears in some rows only: once, few, many, or a class for an expanded clone.

clone_size: NA; d_call: TRBD1; v_call: TRBV5-4; j_call: TRBJ2-2; cdr3_nt: TGTGCCAGCAGCACAAACAGGGGGCGAGGGACCGGGGAGCTGTTTTTT; cdr3_aa: CASSTNRGRGTGELFF
clone_size: NA; d_call: NA; v_call: TRBV6-5; j_call: TRBJ1-1; cdr3_nt: TGTGCCAGCAGTTACGGGGGGGCTGGGGACACTGAAGCTTTCTTT; cdr3_aa: CASSYGGAGDTEAFF
clone_size: NA; d_call: NA; v_call: TRBV6-1; j_call: TRBJ1-2; cdr3_nt: TGTGCCAGCAGTGAACAAGGGGGGAATAACTATGGCTACACCTTC; cdr3_aa: CASSEQGGNNYGYTF
clone_size: NA; d_call: TRBD1; v_call: TRBV10-3; j_call: TRBJ1-1; cdr3_nt: TGTGCCGCCTCACAGGGGGAGCTGAACACTGAAGCTTTCTTT; cdr3_aa: CAASQGELNTEAFF
clone_size: NA; d_call: TRBD1; v_call: TRBV2; j_call: TRBJ2-5; cdr3_nt: TGTGCCAGCACCCCGGACAGGGGGGAGACCCAGTACTTC; cdr3_aa: CASTPDRGETQYF
clone_size: NA; d_call: TRBD1; v_call: TRBV27; j_call: TRBJ2-7; cdr3_nt: TGTGCCAGCGGGCCGGGACAGACCTACGAGCAGTACTTC; cdr3_aa: CASGPGQTYEQYF
clone_size: NA; d_call: NA; v_call: TRBV5-1; j_call: TRBJ1-2; cdr3_nt: TGCGCCAGCAGCTTGCGAGGGGCGCCGGACTATGGCTACACCTTC; cdr3_aa: CASSLRGAPDYGYTF
clone_size: NA; d_call: TRBD2; v_call: TRBV25-1; j_call: TRBJ2-3; cdr3_nt: TGTGCCAGCAGTGACCCAGCGGGGGGGGCAGATACGCAGTATTTT; cdr3_aa: CASSDPAGGADTQYF
clone_size: NA; d_call: NA; v_call: TRBV15; j_call: TRBJ2-5; cdr3_nt: TGTGCCACCAGCAGAGGGCAGGCCTTAGAGACCCAGTACTTC; cdr3_aa: CATSRGQALETQYF
clone_size: NA; d_call: NA; v_call: TRBV4-1; j_call: TRBJ1-2; cdr3_nt: TGCGCCAGCAGCCAAGACTCTCGCTCAGGGGCCTATGGCTACACCTTC; cdr3_aa: CASSQDSRSGAYGYTF
clone_size: NA; d_call: TRBD1; v_call: TRBV7-2; j_call: TRBJ2-5; cdr3_nt: TGTGCCAGCAGCTTAGTAGGGACAGGGCAAGGTTTGGAGACCCAGTACTTC; cdr3_aa: CASSLVGTGQGLETQYF
clone_size: few; d_call: TRBD2; v_call: TRBV7-2; j_call: TRBJ2-5; cdr3_nt: TGTGCCAGCAGCTTCCAAGCGGGGGGCCGGGAGACCCAGTACTTC; cdr3_aa: CASSFQAGGRETQYF
clone_size: NA; d_call: TRBD1; v_call: TRBV5-4; j_call: TRBJ1-3; cdr3_nt: TGTGCCAGCAGCTTGGGCAGGGGGCCCGGAAACACCATATATTTT; cdr3_aa: CASSLGRGPGNTIYF
clone_size: NA; d_call: NA; v_call: TRBV28; j_call: TRBJ1-4; cdr3_nt: TGTGCCAGCAAGTCGCAGTACGTCCGCGAAAAACTGTTTTTT; cdr3_aa: CASKSQYVREKLFF
clone_size: NA; d_call: NA; v_call: TRBV5-1; j_call: TRBJ2-3; cdr3_nt: TGCGCCAGCAGCTTGGATCAGATAGCAGACCAGTATTTT; cdr3_aa: CASSLDQIADQYF
clone_size: NA; d_call: TRBD1; v_call: TRBV28; j_call: TRBJ1-1; cdr3_nt: TGTGCCAGCAGTGAATGGACAGGGGGGATTACTGAAGCTTTCTTT; cdr3_aa: CASSEWTGGITEAFF
clone_size: NA; d_call: TRBD1; v_call: TRBV6-1; j_call: TRBJ1-2; cdr3_nt: TGTGCCAGCGGATGGACAGGCAACTATGGCTACACCTTC; cdr3_aa: CASGWTGNYGYTF
clone_size: NA; d_call: TRBD1; v_call: TRBV11-2; j_call: TRBJ1-2; cdr3_nt: TGTGCCAGCAGCATACAACTGTGGACAGGGGATGGCTACACCTTC; cdr3_aa: CASSIQLWTGDGYTF